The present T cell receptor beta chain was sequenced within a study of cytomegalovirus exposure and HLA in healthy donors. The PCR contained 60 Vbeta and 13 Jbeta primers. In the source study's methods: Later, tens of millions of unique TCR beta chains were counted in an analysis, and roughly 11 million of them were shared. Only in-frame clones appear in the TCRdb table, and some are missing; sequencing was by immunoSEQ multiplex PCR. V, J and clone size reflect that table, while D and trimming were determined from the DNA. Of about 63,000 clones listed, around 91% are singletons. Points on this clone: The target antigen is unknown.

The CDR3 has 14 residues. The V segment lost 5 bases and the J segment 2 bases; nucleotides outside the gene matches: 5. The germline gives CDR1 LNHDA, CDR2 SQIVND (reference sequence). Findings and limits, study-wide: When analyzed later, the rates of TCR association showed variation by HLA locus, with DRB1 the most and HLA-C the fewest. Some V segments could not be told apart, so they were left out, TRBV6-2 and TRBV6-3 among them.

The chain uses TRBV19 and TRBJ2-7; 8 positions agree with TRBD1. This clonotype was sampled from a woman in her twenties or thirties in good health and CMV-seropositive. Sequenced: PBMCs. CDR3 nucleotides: TGTGCCAGTAGTGTGACAGGGGAAGCCTACGAGCAGTACTTC. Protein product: CASSVTGEAYEQYF.